A single sample gave rise to the 9 T cell receptor beta chains below, sequenced in a study of blood T cell repertoires in COVID-19. Sequenced by immunoSEQ multiplex PCR; TCRdb stores in-frame clones only, minus some. The sample consists of approximately 160,000 clones, over 70% of them appearing once. The source material was peripheral blood. The receptors originated from an elderly woman with active or convalescent COVID-19.

Only one count was recorded for this clone. This chain uses TRBV7-6 with TRBJ2-5; the D gene is possibly TRBD2 (6 bases). V dropped 1 base and J dropped 5 bases, with 17 bases sitting between them. CDR1 and CDR2 (germline): SGHVS, FNYEAQ. The CDR3 is 16 amino acids. CDR3 DNA: TGTGCCAGCAGCTTAGATGGAGGGACGGTTCAGGAGACCCAGTACTTC. It is translated as CASSLDGGTVQETQYF.

CDR3 residues: CASSQVIGTPGGGGELFF. The CDR3 DNA reads as TGCGCCAGCAGCCAAGTCATCGGGACACCGGGGGGAGGCGGGGAGCTGTTTTTT. The J gene is TRBJ2-2, the V gene TRBV4-3; maybe TRBD2 (7 bases). The germline V gene encodes CDR1 LGHNA and CDR2 YSLEER. The germline V and J ends were trimmed by 1 base and 7 bases, with 22 bases remaining between them. The CDR3 is 18 amino acids.

This CDR3 is CASRAGGGTGALEQYF. The DNA of the CDR3 is TGTGCCAGCAGAGCCGGAGGGGGGACAGGAGCCTTGGAGCAGTACTTC. This chain uses TRBV7-9 with TRBJ2-7; 8 positions match TRBD1. V shed 6 bases, J shed 7 bases, and the junction held 17 bases outside the gene matches. The CDR3 covers 16 residues. CDR1 and CDR2 (germline): SEHNR, FQNEAQ (reference sequence). The full variable domain, in which reference TRBV7-9 and TRBJ2-7 provide the parts outside the CDR3, is DTGVSQNPRHKITKRGQNVTFRCDPISEHNRLYWYRQTLGQGPEFLTYFQNEAQLEKSRLLSDRFSAERPKGSFSTLEIQRTEQGDSAMYLCASRAGGGTGALEQYFGPGTRLTVT.

The J gene is TRBJ1-1, the V gene TRBV6-5; 7 bases fit TRBD1. The germline V gene has CDR1 MNHEY and CDR2 SVGAGI. This CDR3 is 14 amino acids long. Trimming cost V 6 bases and J 4 bases; bases outside gene matches: 8. In DNA, the CDR3 is TGTGCCAGCAGGGTCATACAGGGGACCACTGAAGCTTTCTTT. Protein sequence: CASRVIQGTTEAFF.

The V call is TRBV7-2, the J call TRBJ1-1; perhaps TRBD1 as D (6 bases). This CDR3 contains 14 residues. Germline V gene data show CDR1 as SGHTA and CDR2 as FQGNSA. Trimming left V 5 bases short and J 0 bases short, with 10 bases between. The CDR3 sequence: CASSRGQLNTEAFF. The CDR3 DNA follows: TGTGCCAGCAGCCGCGGACAGTTGAACACTGAAGCTTTCTTT.

The V and J genes are TRBV7-9 and TRBJ2-3; TRBD1 aligns across 9 bases. The CDR3 is 16 amino acids. Germline V gives CDR1 SEHNR, CDR2 FQNEAQ (reference sequence). V gave up 5 bases and J gave up 4 bases; unmatched junction bases: 10. Written as DNA, the CDR3 is TGTGCCAGCAGCCCGACGTACAGGGGGCCGGCAGATACGCAGTATTTT. Translating it yields CASSPTYRGPADTQYF.

The rearrangement joins TRBV29-1 to TRBJ2-2; D perhaps matches TRBD1 (6 bases). Germline values: CDR1 SQVTM, CDR2 ANQGSEA. This CDR3 has 17 residues. Trimming removed 4 bases at V and 5 bases at J, with 23 bases between. CDR3 bases: TGCAGCGTTGGGGCAGGGGCACCAGTAGGACGGACCGGGGAGCTGTTTTTT. It translates to CSVGAGAPVGRTGELFF.

This chain connects TRBV30 to TRBJ1-1, with D uncertain. The CDR3 runs to 12 residues. V was cut by 3 bases and J by 4 bases, with 9 bases left in between. The germline CDR1 and CDR2 sequences are GTSNPN and SVGIG (reference sequence). For the CDR3, the DNA is TGTGCCTGGAGCTCCGTCGGCACTGAAGCTTTCTTT. This translates into CAWSSVGTEAFF.

This clone occurred a few times. The V call is TRBV7-2, the J call TRBJ1-6, with 7 bases matching TRBD1. Germline V gene data show CDR1 as SGHTA and CDR2 as FQGNSA. V dropped 1 base and J dropped 8; count of bases not matched to a gene: 11. This CDR3 is built from 17 residues. The CDR3 protein is CASSLGTKGAADSPLHF. The CDR3 nucleotides read TGTGCCAGCAGCTTAGGAACAAAGGGGGCTGCTGATTCACCCCTCCACTTT.